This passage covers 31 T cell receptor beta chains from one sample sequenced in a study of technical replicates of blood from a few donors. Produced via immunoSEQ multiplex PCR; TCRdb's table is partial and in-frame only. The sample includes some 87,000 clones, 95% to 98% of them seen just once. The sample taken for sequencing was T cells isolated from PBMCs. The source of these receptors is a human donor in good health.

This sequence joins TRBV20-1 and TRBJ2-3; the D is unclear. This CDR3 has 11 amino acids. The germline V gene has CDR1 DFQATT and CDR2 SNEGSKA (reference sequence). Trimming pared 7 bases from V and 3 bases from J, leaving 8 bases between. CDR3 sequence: CSGAGTDTQYF. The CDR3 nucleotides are TGCAGTGGGGCTGGGACAGATACGCAGTATTTT.

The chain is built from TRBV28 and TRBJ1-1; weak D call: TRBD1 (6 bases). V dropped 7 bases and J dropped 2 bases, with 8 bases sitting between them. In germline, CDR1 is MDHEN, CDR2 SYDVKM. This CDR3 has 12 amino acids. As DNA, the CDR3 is TGTGCCAGCACGGACAGTAACACTGAAGCTTTCTTT. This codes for CASTDSNTEAFF.

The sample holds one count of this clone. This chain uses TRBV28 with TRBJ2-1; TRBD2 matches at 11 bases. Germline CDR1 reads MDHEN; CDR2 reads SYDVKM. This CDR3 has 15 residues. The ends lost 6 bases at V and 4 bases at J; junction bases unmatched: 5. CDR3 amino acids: CASSPGLAAYNEQFF. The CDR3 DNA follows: TGTGCCAGCAGCCCGGGACTAGCGGCATACAATGAGCAGTTCTTC.

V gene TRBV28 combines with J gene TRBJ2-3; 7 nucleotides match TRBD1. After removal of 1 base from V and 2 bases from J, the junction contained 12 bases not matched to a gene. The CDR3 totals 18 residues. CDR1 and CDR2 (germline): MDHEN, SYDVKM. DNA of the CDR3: TGTGCCAGCAGTTTATTGGGACAGTCGGTATTCTACACAGATACGCAGTATTTT. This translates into CASSLLGQSVFYTDTQYF. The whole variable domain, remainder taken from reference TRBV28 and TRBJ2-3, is DVKVTQSSRYLVKRTGEKVFLECVQDMDHENMFWYRQDPGLGLRLIYFSYDVKMKEKGDIPEGYSVSREKKERFSLILESASTNQTSMYLCASSLLGQSVFYTDTQYFGPGTRLTVL.

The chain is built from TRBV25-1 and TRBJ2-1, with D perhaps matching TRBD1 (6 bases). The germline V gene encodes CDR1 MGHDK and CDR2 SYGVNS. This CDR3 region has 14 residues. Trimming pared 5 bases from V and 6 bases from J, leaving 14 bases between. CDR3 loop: CASSSQEGGNEQFF. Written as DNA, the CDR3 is TGTGCCAGCAGTTCCCAAGAAGGGGGCAATGAGCAGTTCTTC.

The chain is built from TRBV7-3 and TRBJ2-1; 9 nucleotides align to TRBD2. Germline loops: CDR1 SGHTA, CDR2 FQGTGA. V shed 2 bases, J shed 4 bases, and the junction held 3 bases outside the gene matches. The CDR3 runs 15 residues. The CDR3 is CASSLAGGLYNEQFF. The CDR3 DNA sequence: TGTGCCAGCAGCTTAGCGGGAGGGCTTTACAATGAGCAGTTCTTC.

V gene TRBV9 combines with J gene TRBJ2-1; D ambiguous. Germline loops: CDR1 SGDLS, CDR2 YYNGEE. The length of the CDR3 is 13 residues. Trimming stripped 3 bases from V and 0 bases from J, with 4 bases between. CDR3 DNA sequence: TGTGCCAGCAGCGACTACTCCTACAATGAGCAGTTCTTC. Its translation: CASSDYSYNEQFF. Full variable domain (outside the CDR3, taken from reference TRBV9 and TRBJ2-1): DSGVTQTPKHLITATGQRVTLRCSPRSGDLSVYWYQQSLDQGLQFLIQYYNGEERAKGNILERFSAQQFPDLHSELNLSSLELGDSALYFCASSDYSYNEQFFGPGTRLTVL.

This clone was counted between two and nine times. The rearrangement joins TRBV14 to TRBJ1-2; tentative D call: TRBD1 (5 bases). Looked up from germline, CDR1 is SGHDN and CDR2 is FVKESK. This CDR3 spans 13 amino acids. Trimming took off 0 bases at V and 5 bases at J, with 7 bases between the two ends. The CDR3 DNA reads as TGTGCCAGCAGCCAAGAGGGGCGGTATGGCTACACCTTC. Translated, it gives CASSQEGRYGYTF.

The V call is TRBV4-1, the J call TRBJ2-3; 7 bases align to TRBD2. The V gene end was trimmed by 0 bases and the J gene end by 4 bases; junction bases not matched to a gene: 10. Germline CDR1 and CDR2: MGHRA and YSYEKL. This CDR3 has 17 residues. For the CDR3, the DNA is TGCGCCAGCAGCCAAGAAAAAGGGGTAGCGGGCTCAGATACGCAGTATTTT. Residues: CASSQEKGVAGSDTQYF.

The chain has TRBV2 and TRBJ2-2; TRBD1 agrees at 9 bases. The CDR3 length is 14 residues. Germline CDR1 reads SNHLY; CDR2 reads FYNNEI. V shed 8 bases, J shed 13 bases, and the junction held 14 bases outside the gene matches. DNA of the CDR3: TGTGCCAGCTTGGGACAGGGCTCTTTTGGAGGGCTGTTTTTT. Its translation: CASLGQGSFGGLFF. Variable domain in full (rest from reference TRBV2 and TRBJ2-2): EPEVTQTPSHQVTQMGQEVILRCVPISNHLYFYWYRQILGQKVEFLVSFYNNEISEKSEIFDDQFSVERPDGSNFTLKIRSTKLEDSAMYFCASLGQGSFGGLFFGEGSRLTVL.

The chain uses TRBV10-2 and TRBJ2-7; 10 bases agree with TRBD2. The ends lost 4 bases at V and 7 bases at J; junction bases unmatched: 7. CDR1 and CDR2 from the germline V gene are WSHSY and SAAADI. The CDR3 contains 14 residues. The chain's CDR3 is CASSGLAGVGEQYF. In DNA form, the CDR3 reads TGCGCCAGCAGTGGGCTAGCGGGAGTTGGGGAGCAGTACTTC.

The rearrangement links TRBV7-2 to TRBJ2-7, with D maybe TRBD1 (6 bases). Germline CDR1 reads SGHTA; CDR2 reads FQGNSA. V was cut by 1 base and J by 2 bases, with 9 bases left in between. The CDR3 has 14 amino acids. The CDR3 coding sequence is TGTGCCAGCAGCTTAGGACGACAGGCCTACGAGCAGTACTTC. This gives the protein CASSLGRQAYEQYF. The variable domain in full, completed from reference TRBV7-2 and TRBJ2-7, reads GAGVSQSPSNKVTEKGKDVELRCDPISGHTALYWYRQSLGQGLEFLIYFQGNSAPDKSGLPSDRFSAERTGGSVSTLTIQRTQQEDSAVYLCASSLGRQAYEQYFGPGTRLTVT.

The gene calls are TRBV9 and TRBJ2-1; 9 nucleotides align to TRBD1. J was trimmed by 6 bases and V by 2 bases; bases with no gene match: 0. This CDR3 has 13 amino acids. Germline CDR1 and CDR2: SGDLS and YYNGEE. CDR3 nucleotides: TGTGCCAGCAGCGTGACAGGGGGCAATGAGCAGTTCTTC. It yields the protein CASSVTGGNEQFF.

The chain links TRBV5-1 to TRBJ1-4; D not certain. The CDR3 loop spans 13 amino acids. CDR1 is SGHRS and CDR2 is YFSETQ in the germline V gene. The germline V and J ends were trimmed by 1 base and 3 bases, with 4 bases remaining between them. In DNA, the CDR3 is TGCGCCAGCAGCTTGCTTTCTAATGAAAAACTGTTTTTT. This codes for CASSLLSNEKLFF. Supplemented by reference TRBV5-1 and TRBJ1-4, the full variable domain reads KAGVTQTPRYLIKTRGQQVTLSCSPISGHRSVSWYQQTPGQGLQFLFEYFSETQRNKGNFPGRFSGRQFSNSRSEMNVSTLELGDSALYLCASSLLSNEKLFFGSGTQLSVL.

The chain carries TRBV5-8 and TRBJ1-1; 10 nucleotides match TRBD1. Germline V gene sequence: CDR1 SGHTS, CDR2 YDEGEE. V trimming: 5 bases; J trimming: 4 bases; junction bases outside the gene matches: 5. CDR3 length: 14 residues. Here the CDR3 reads CASRLRDRGTEAFF. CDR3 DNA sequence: TGTGCCAGCAGGCTCCGGGACAGGGGCACTGAAGCTTTCTTT.

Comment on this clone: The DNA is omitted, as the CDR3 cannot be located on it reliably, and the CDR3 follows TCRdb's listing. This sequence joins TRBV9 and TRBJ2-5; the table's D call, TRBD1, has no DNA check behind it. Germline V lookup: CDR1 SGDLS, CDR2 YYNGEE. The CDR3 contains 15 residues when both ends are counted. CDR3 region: CASSVGSGIPYPPYF.

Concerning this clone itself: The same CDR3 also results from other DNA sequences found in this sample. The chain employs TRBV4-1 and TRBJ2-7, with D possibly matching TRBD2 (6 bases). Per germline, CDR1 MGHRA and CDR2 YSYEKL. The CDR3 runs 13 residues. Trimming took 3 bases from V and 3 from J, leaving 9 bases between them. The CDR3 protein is CASSQGLNYEQYF. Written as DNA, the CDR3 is TGCGCCAGCAGCCAGGGACTGAACTACGAGCAGTACTTC.

CDR3 sequence reads: CASSPNQGSYAEQYF. The CDR3 nucleotides read TGTGCCAGCAGCCCGAATCAGGGGTCCTACGCAGAGCAGTACTTC. V usage is TRBV11-2 and J usage is TRBJ2-7, with a weak D call TRBD1 (6 bases). V lost 5 bases and J 7 bases, leaving 21 bases between the germline ends. CDR1 is SGHAT, CDR2 FQNNGV, per germline. This CDR3 has 15 amino acids. The full variable domain, its missing parts supplied by reference TRBV11-2 and TRBJ2-7, is EAGVAQSPRYKIIEKRQSVAFWCNPISGHATLYWYQQILGQGPKLLIQFQNNGVVDDSQLPKDRFSAERLKGVDSTLKIQPAKLEDSAVYLCASSPNQGSYAEQYFGPGTRLTVT.

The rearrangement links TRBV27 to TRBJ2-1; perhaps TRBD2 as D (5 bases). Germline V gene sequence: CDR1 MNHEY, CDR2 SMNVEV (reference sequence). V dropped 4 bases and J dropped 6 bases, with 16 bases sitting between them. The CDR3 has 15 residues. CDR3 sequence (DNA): TGTGCCAGCAGTTGGCGGGCTCCACGGACCAATGAGCAGTTCTTC. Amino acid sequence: CASSWRAPRTNEQFF.

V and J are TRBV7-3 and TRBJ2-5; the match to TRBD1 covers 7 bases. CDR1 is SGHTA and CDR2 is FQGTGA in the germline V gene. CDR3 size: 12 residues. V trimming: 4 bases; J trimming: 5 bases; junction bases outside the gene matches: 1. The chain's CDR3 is CASSSTGETQYF. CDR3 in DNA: TGTGCCAGCAGCTCGACAGGGGAGACCCAGTACTTC.

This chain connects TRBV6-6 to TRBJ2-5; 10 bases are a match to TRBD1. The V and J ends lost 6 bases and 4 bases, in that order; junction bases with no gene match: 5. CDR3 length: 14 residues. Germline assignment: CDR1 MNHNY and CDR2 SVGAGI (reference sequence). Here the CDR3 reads CASRLRQGAETQYF. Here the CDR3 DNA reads TGTGCCAGCAGACTCCGACAGGGGGCAGAGACCCAGTACTTC.

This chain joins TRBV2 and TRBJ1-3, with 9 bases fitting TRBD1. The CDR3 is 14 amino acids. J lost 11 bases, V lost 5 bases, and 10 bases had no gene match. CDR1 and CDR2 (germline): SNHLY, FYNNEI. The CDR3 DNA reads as TGTGCCAGCAGTCTTGGACAGGGGAATCGTGCCATATATTTT. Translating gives CASSLGQGNRAIYF. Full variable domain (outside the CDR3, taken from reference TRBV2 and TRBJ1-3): EPEVTQTPSHQVTQMGQEVILRCVPISNHLYFYWYRQILGQKVEFLVSFYNNEISEKSEIFDDQFSVERPDGSNFTLKIRSTKLEDSAMYFCASSLGQGNRAIYFGEGSWLTVV.

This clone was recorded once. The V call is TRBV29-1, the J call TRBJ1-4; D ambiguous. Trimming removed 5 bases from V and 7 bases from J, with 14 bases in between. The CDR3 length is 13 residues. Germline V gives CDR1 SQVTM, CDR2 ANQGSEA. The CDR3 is CSVLGSLGEKLFF. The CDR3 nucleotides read TGCAGCGTTCTTGGGAGTCTGGGTGAAAAACTGTTTTTT.

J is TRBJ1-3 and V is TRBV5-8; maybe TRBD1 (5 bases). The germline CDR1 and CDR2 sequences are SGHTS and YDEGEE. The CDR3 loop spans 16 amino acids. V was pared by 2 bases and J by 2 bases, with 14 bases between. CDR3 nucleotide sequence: TGTGCCAGCAGCTTCTACTACAGGAACACTGGAAACACCATATATTTT. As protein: CASSFYYRNTGNTIYF.

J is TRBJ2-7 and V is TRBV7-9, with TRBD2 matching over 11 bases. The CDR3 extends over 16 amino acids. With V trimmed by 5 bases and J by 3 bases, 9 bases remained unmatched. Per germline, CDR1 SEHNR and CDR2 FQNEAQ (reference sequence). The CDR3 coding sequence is TGTGCCAGCAGCAGATTACTAGCGGGAGTTTACTACGAGCAGTACTTC. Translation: CASSRLLAGVYYEQYF.

This CDR3 is CAWTPEWGVKTGELFF. The CDR3 coding sequence is TGTGCCTGGACCCCCGAGTGGGGGGTAAAGACCGGGGAGCTGTTTTTT. V usage is TRBV30 and J usage is TRBJ2-2; D possibly corresponds to TRBD2 (6 bases). With 4 bases removed from V and 5 bases from J, the gap between germline ends came to 20 bases. This CDR3 has 16 residues. Germline V gives CDR1 GTSNPN, CDR2 SVGIG (reference sequence).

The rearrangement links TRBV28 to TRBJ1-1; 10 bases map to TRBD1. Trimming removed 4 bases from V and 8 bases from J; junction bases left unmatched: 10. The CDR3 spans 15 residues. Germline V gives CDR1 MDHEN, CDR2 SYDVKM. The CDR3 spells CASSSRDRGIPEAFF. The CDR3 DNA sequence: TGTGCCAGCAGTTCCCGGGACAGGGGAATTCCGGAAGCTTTCTTT.

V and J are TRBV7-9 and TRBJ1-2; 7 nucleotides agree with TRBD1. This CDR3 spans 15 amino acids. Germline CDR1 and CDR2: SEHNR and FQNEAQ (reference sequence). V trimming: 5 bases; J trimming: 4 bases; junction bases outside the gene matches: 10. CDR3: CASSPQGSLPYGYTF. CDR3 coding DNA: TGTGCCAGCAGCCCACAGGGGTCTCTACCCTATGGCTACACCTTC.

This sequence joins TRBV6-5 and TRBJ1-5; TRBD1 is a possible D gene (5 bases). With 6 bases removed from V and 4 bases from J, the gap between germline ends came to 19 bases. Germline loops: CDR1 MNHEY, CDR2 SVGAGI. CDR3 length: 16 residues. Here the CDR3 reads CASSYRQKEGNQPQHF. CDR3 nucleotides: TGTGCCAGCAGCTACCGACAGAAGGAGGGAAATCAGCCCCAGCATTTT.

The CDR3 loop is CAWRVLNYGYTF. CDR3 sequence (DNA): TGTGCCTGGCGAGTCTTAAACTATGGCTACACCTTC. V usage is TRBV30 and J usage is TRBJ1-2; D remains unclear. The CDR3 contains 12 residues. V lost 5 bases and J 2 bases, leaving 9 bases between the germline ends. Germline CDR1 GTSNPN, CDR2 SVGIG (reference sequence).

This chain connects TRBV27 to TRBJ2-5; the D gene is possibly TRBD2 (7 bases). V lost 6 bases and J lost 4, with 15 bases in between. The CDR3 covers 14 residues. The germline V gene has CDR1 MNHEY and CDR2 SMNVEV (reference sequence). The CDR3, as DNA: TGTGCCAGCAGACCAACAGGGAGGGGAGAGACCCAGTACTTC. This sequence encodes CASRPTGRGETQYF.